These T cell receptor beta chains were read from a single sample in a study of vaccination effects on CD4 cells after COVID-19. These receptors have no identified antigens. The table came from immunoSEQ multiplex PCR; TCRdb's copy has only in-frame clones and leaves some out. The profile shows over 50,000 clones, roughly 79% of them singletons. The sample consisted of CD4+ T cells from PBMCs cultured with HCoV-229E spike peptides, taken before COVID-19 vaccination. These receptors were taken from a human donor who received a COVID-19 vaccine. Both conserved end residues are part of each CDR3. The D gene is left open where the match is weak.

>TRBD1|TRBV3-1/TRBV3-2|TRBJ1-2
CASSSTGVPNYGYTF
>-|TRBV9|TRBJ1-5
CASSGSVGPQHF
>-|TRBV6-5|TRBJ2-2
CVTHSRPTNTGELFF
>TRBD1|TRBV6-1|TRBJ1-4
CASSVDRATTNEKLFF
>-|TRBV18|TRBJ2-5
CASSPRATQETQYF
>-|TRBV7-8|TRBJ2-5
CASRARETQYF
>TRBD2|TRBV2|TRBJ2-1
CASSRGGNEQFF
>-|TRBV6-6|TRBJ1-5
CASSRRSQPQHF
>-|TRBV19|TRBJ2-2
CASRQVGGTGELFF
>-|TRBV10-3|TRBJ1-3
CAIRRADHSGNTIYF
>-|TRBV27|TRBJ2-2
CASSFPPPNTGELFF
>TRBD2|TRBV6-5|TRBJ2-3
CASSKRAGGADTQYF
>TRBD1|TRBV28|TRBJ1-3
CASTITGDTGNTIYF
>TRBD2|TRBV9|TRBJ2-1
CASSVASGGATNEQFF
>TRBD2|TRBV6-4|TRBJ2-1
CASAGLAGYEQFF
>-|TRBV20-1|TRBJ1-6
CSALGLRGLHF
>TRBD1|TRBV6-2/TRBV6-3|TRBJ2-1
CASSYADRGPYNEQFF
>-|TRBV10-3|TRBJ2-1
CAISDTPGGTAQFF
>-|TRBV6-5|TRBJ2-5
CASSPQETQYF
>TRBD1|TRBV30|TRBJ1-2
CAWSPDRGAGGYTF
>-|TRBV5-1|TRBJ2-5
CASSLGGIGRETQYF
>TRBD1|TRBV6-2/TRBV6-3|TRBJ1-5
CASSYSQGVYSNQPQHF
>-|TRBV5-1|TRBJ1-1
CASSLERPGGVDAFF
>-|TRBV5-1|TRBJ1-6
CASSLGGGDSPLHF